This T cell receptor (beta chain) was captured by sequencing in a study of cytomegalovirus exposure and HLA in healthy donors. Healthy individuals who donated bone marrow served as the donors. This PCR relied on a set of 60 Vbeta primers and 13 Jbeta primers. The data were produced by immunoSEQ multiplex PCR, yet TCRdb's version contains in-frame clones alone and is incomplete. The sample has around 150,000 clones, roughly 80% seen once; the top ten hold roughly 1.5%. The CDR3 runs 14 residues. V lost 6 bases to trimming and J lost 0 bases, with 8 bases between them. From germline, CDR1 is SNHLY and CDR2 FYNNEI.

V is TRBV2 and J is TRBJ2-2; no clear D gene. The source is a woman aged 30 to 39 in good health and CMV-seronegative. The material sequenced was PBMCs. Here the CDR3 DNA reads TGTGCCAGCAGGCTAGAGACGAACACCGGGGAGCTGTTTTTT. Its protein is CASRLETNTGELFF.